This T cell receptor beta chain was profiled in a study of OX40 agonist ivuxolimab in advanced cancers. This table comes from immunoSEQ multiplex PCR, and its TCRdb copy is limited to in-frame clones, with some not included. The sample lists under 75,000 clones; roughly 91% were seen once. The ends were cut back, 5 bases at V and 1 base at J, with 9 bases in the middle. CDR1 and CDR2 from the germline V gene are MGHDK and SYGVNS. The CDR3 totals 14 residues. The chain uses TRBV25-1 and TRBJ1-3; perhaps TRBD1 as D (5 bases). Sequencing was performed on CD4+ or CD8+ T cells sorted from blood, taken in a trial of the OX40 agonist ivuxolimab. The origin of this receptor is an adult with an advanced solid tumor such as melanoma, head and neck, liver or kidney cancer. The CDR3 sequence: CASSSRGSGNTIYF. The CDR3 DNA follows: TGTGCCAGCAGTTCGAGGGGATCTGGAAACACCATATATTTT.